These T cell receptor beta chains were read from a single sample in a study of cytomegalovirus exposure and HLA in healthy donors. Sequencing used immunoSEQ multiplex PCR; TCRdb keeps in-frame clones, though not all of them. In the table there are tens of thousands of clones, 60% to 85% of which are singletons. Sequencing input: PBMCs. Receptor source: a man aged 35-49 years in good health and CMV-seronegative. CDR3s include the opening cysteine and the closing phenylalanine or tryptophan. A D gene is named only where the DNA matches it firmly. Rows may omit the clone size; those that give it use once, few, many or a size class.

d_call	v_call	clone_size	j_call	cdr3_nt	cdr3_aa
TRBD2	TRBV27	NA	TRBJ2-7	TGTGCCAGCAGTTCGTTTACCGGACTAGGATCGGGCGAGCAGTACTTC	CASSSFTGLGSGEQYF
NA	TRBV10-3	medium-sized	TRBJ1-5	TGTGCCACCCAACAGGCTGATCAGCCCCAGCATTTT	CATQQADQPQHF
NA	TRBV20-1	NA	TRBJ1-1	TGCAGTGCTAGAGTCGTCGAAGCTTTCTTT	CSARVVEAFF
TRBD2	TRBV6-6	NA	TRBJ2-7	TGTGCCAGCAGTTCCGGACTAGCGGGAGCCTACGAGCAGTACTTC	CASSSGLAGAYEQYF
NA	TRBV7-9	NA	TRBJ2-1	TGTGCCAGCAGGCAAATAACGGACTTCGTTTACAATGAGCAGTTCTTC	CASRQITDFVYNEQFF
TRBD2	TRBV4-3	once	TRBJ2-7	TGCGCCAGCAGCCAATTAGCGGGAGGGCCCTACGAGCAGTACTTC	CASSQLAGGPYEQYF
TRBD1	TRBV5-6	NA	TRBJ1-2	TGTGCCAGCAGCCCCCCCGGGACAGGGTTTGACTATGGCTACACCTTC	CASSPPGTGFDYGYTF
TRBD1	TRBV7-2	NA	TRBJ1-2	TGTGCCAGCAGCGAAAACAGGGGGCAAAGTGGCTACACCTTC	CASSENRGQSGYTF
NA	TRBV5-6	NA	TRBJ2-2	TGTGCCAGTGGGGCAGGGACGAACACCGGGGAGCTGTTTTTT	CASGAGTNTGELFF
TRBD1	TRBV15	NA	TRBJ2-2	TGTGCCACCAGCAGAGATTCGGGCGGGACAGGGGCCTCGAAGAACACCGGGGAGCTGTTTTTT	CATSRDSGGTGASKNTGELFF
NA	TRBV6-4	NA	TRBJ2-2	TGTGCCAGTCTAGGGAACACCGGGGAGCTGTTTTTT	CASLGNTGELFF
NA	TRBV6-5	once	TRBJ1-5	TGTGCCAGCAGTGAGGGTTTCTATCAGCCCCAGCATTTT	CASSEGFYQPQHF
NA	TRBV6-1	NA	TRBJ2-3	TGTGCCAGCAGCGAACCTGGACTTCATACCTCCACAGATACGCAGTATTTT	CASSEPGLHTSTDTQYF
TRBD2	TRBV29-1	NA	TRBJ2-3	TGCAGCGTTGACCTAGCGGGAGCCCCACAGTATTTT	CSVDLAGAPQYF
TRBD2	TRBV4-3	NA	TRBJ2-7	TGCGCCAGCAGCCAAGATGCGCTAGCGGGAGCCGAGCAGTACTTC	CASSQDALAGAEQYF
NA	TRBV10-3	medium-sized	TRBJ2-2	TGTGCCATCAGTGGGCCCGGAGGCGGGGAGCTGTTTTTT	CAISGPGGGELFF
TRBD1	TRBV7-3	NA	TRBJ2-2	TGTGCCAGCAGCCAACTACAGGGGGCGAGGACCGGGGAGCTGTTTTTT	CASSQLQGARTGELFF
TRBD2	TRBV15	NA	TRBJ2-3	TGTGCCACCCGGACTAGCGGGAGGACAGATACGCAGTATTTT	CATRTSGRTDTQYF
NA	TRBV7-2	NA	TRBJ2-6	TGTGCCAGCAGCTTAGGGCTAGGGGCTGGGGCCAACGTCCTGACTTTC	CASSLGLGAGANVLTF
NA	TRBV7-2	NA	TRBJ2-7	TGTGCCAGCAGCTTAGGAGGACAGTCCTACGAGCAGTACTTC	CASSLGGQSYEQYF
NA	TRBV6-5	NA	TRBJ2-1	TGTGCCAGCAGTTACGTCGTGAGGGCCAGTGAGCAGTTCTTC	CASSYVVRASEQFF
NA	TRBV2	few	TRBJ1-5	TGTGCCAGCAGTGAAGCTTATAGCAATCAGCCCCAGCATTTT	CASSEAYSNQPQHF
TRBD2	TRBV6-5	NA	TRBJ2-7	TGTGCCAGCAGTTCCGGACTAGCGGTTTATAGTGACGAGCAGTACTTC	CASSSGLAVYSDEQYF
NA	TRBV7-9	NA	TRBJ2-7	TGTGCCAGCAGCTTAGGTCAGTACTACGAGCAGTACTTC	CASSLGQYYEQYF
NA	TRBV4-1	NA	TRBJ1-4	TGCGCCAGCAGCCATCTACAGGGCTTGGTGAATGAAAAACTGTTTTTT	CASSHLQGLVNEKLFF
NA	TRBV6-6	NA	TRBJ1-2	TGTGCCAGCAGCCCTACAGTGAACTATGGCTACACCTTC	CASSPTVNYGYTF
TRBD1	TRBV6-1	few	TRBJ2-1	TGTGCCAGCAGTCTGGGACAGAACTCCTACAATGAGCAGTTCTTC	CASSLGQNSYNEQFF
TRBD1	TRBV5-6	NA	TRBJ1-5	TGTGCCAGCAGCCGGACTACAGGGGGGCGATCCCAGCCCCAGCATTTT	CASSRTTGGRSQPQHF
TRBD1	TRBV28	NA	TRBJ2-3	TGTGCCAGCAGATCGACAGGGGAGTCAGATACGCAGTATTTT	CASRSTGESDTQYF
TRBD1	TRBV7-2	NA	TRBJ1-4	TGTGCCAGCAGCCTATGGGACAGGCAAGACGAAAAACTGTTTTTT	CASSLWDRQDEKLFF
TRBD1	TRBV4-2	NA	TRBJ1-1	TGTGCCAGCAGCTTCCTAACAGGGGGTACTGAAGCTTTCTTT	CASSFLTGGTEAFF
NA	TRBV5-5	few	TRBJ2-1	TGTGCCAGCAGCTTAATCTATTCCTACAATGAGCAGTTCTTC	CASSLIYSYNEQFF
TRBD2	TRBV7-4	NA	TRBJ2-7	TGTGCCAGCAGCTTATTGGCTAGCGGGAGGGAAGAGCAGTACTTC	CASSLLASGREEQYF
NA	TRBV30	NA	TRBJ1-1	TGTGCCTGGGGAAACAGGGTGAACACTGAAGCTTTCTTT	CAWGNRVNTEAFF
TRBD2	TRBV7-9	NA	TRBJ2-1	TGTGCCAGCAGCCCTAGCGGGAGGGCAAACAATGAGCAGTTCTTC	CASSPSGRANNEQFF
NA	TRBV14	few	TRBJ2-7	TGTGCCAGCAGCCACGGGGTCGAGCAGTACTTC	CASSHGVEQYF
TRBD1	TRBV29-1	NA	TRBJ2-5	TGCAGCGTACCCGGGACAGCCACCAGGGTGACCCAGTACTTC	CSVPGTATRVTQYF
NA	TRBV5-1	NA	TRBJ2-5	TGCGCCAGCAGCTTTAGCGGCTCGGAGACCCAGTACTTC	CASSFSGSETQYF